A single sample gave rise to the 7 T cell receptor beta chains below, sequenced in a study of cytomegalovirus exposure and HLA in healthy donors. The PCR ran on 60 Vbeta and 13 Jbeta primers. Sequencing used immunoSEQ multiplex PCR; TCRdb keeps in-frame clones, though not all of them. The sample consists of 140,000 to 150,000 clones, roughly 79% of them appearing once. The source material was PBMCs. Receptors originate from a woman in her 30s in good health and CMV-seronegative.

In its sample, this clone was seen a few times. The chain links TRBV10-1 to TRBJ2-7, with TRBD2 matching 8 bases. This CDR3 region has 14 residues. V shed 4 bases, J shed 5 bases, and the junction held 7 bases outside the gene matches. Germline loops: CDR1 WNHNN, CDR2 SYGVQD (reference sequence). In nucleotides, the CDR3 is TGCGCCAGCAGTGCCTCGGGGGGGGATGACGAGCAGTACTTC. Residues: CASSASGGDDEQYF.

This clone came up once. This chain uses TRBV27 with TRBJ2-1; no definite D call. Germline V lookup: CDR1 MNHEY, CDR2 SMNVEV (reference sequence). This CDR3 is 14 amino acids long. Trimming pared 2 bases from V and 10 bases from J, leaving 15 bases between. The chain's CDR3 is CASSLRGENWEQFF. DNA of the CDR3: TGTGCCAGCAGTTTAAGAGGCGAGAATTGGGAGCAGTTCTTC.

The chain combines TRBV7-3 with TRBJ2-3; tentatively, D is TRBD2 (7 bases). Trimming removed 2 bases at V and 4 bases at J, with 10 bases between. Germline V gives CDR1 SGHTA, CDR2 FQGTGA. This CDR3 region has 14 residues. The CDR3 DNA sequence: TGTGCCAGCAGCTTAGGCGGGGGCGCAGATACGCAGTATTTT. This sequence encodes CASSLGGGADTQYF.

The chain couples TRBV6-5 to TRBJ1-5, with TRBD1 as a possible D gene (6 bases). This CDR3 is built from 14 residues. V was cut by 5 bases and J by 7 bases, with 15 bases left in between. Germline V gene data show CDR1 as MNHEY and CDR2 as SVGAGI. The CDR3 loop is CASSPPRDTQPQHF. The CDR3 DNA reads TGTGCCAGCAGTCCCCCCCGGGACACACAGCCCCAGCATTTT.

The J gene is TRBJ1-2, the V gene TRBV6-5, with 10 bases that match TRBD1. CDR3 length: 16 amino acids. Trimming removed 4 bases from V and 7 bases from J; junction bases left unmatched: 12. Germline V lookup: CDR1 MNHEY, CDR2 SVGAGI. CDR3 residues: CASSLGTGVPLGGYTF. The CDR3 DNA follows: TGTGCCAGCAGTTTGGGGACAGGGGTTCCCTTGGGTGGCTACACCTTC.

The chain joins TRBV5-6 to TRBJ2-7; no definite D call. Germline V gene lookup returns CDR1 SGHDT and CDR2 YYEEEE. V lost 0 bases, J lost 0 bases, and 10 bases lay in between. The CDR3 extends over 15 amino acids. CDR3 in amino acids: CASSLVQAFSYEQYF. CDR3 in DNA: TGTGCCAGCAGCTTGGTTCAAGCCTTCTCCTACGAGCAGTACTTC.

The rearrangement uses TRBV9 and TRBJ1-4; maybe TRBD1 (6 bases). Trimming stripped 2 bases from V and 1 base from J, with 9 bases between. The length of the CDR3 is 15 residues. CDR1 SGDLS and CDR2 YYNGEE come from the germline V gene. In DNA form, the CDR3 reads TGTGCCAGCAGCGTCTGGGGGCAAACTAATGAAAAACTGTTTTTT. Translation gives CASSVWGQTNEKLFF. Complete variable domain (other parts from reference TRBV9 and TRBJ1-4): DSGVTQTPKHLITATGQRVTLRCSPRSGDLSVYWYQQSLDQGLQFLIQYYNGEERAKGNILERFSAQQFPDLHSELNLSSLELGDSALYFCASSVWGQTNEKLFFGSGTQLSVL.